This T cell receptor (beta chain) was recovered during a study of CD8+CD57+ T cells in acquired aplastic anemia. The CDR3 consists of 15 residues. V was pared by 0 bases and J by 1 base, with 9 bases between. CDR1 and CDR2 from the germline V gene are MNHEY and SVGAGI. Genomic DNA constituted the template upon which TCR beta VDJ and CDR3 profiling was performed. TCRdb reprocessed the reads with MiXCR, giving one entry per CDR3 protein. Of about 81,000 distinct CDR3 sequences detected, under 50% appear once; the ten largest clones hold approximately 60%. This clonotype was obtained from a human donor in good health, serving as a control. The V call is TRBV6-5, the J call TRBJ1-1, with D possibly being TRBD1 (5 bases). The sample taken for sequencing was sorted CD4+, CD8+, or CD8+CD57+ T cells (not recorded which) from PBMCs. The CDR3 here is CASSYSVGANTEAFF. CDR3 nucleotide sequence: TGTGCCAGCAGTTACTCGGTAGGGGCGAACACTGAAGCTTTCTTT.